These T cell receptor beta chains were read from a single sample in a study of OX40 agonist ivuxolimab in advanced cancers. Repertoires were generated with immunoSEQ multiplex PCR, while TCRdb's copy carries only in-frame clones and drops some. Here the sample spans 40,000 to 60,000 clones, 60% to 80% being singletons. The sample here was CD4+ or CD8+ T cells sorted from blood, taken in a trial of the OX40 agonist ivuxolimab. The receptors come from an adult with an advanced solid tumor such as melanoma, head and neck, liver or kidney cancer. CDR3s include the opening cysteine and the closing phenylalanine or tryptophan. The order of the fields is J gene, D gene, V gene, clone size, CDR3 DNA, CDR3 protein. D genes are given only for firm matches. Clone size is stated in some rows and not others, as once, few, many or a class when expanded.

TRBJ2-3,TRBD2,TRBV6-4,few,TGTGCCAGCAGTGAGACTAGCGACGGGGTTACGCAGTATTTT,CASSETSDGVTQYF
TRBJ1-1,TRBD1,TRBV19,.,TGTGCCAGTAGTATAGAGGGACAGCTCATGGGGTACACTGAAGCTTTCTTT,CASSIEGQLMGYTEAFF
TRBJ2-2,.,TRBV19,once,TGTGCCTCCGCAAGGGGGGTTAACACCGGGGAGCTGTTTTTT,CASARGVNTGELFF
TRBJ2-1,.,TRBV11-2,.,TGTGCCAGCAGCTTTTTTCGTCTAGATGAGCAGTTCTTC,CASSFFRLDEQFF
TRBJ2-7,.,TRBV15,.,TGTGCCACCAGCAGAGAAGGAGGTGGGGTCGGGCGCGTCGAGCAGTACTTC,CATSREGGGVGRVEQYF
TRBJ2-7,.,TRBV9,.,TGTGCCAGCAGCGTAGACGGAGGGGGCGTGTTCGAGCAGTACTTC,CASSVDGGGVFEQYF
TRBJ2-3,.,TRBV4-3,.,TGCGCCAGCAGCCACAAGACTAAGGGTACGCAGTATTTT,CASSHKTKGTQYF
TRBJ1-5,.,TRBV6-5,.,TGTGCCAGCATGGGAGAAACAAATCAGCCCCAGCATTTT,CASMGETNQPQHF
TRBJ2-7,TRBD2,TRBV9,.,TGTGCCAGCAGCGTAACTAGCGGGAGGGCCATATACGAGCAGTACTTC,CASSVTSGRAIYEQYF
TRBJ1-5,.,TRBV27,.,TGTGCCAGCAGTCCGCTGGGGGGGCTGAATAGCAATCAGCCCCAGCATTTT,CASSPLGGLNSNQPQHF
TRBJ1-1,.,TRBV2,few,TGTGCCAGCAGGGTAGGGTCTGAAGCTTTCTTT,CASRVGSEAFF
TRBJ2-7,TRBD2,TRBV5-6,few,TGTGCCAGCAGCTTGACGGGCGGGAGTTCCTACGAGCAGTACTTC,CASSLTGGSSYEQYF
TRBJ2-1,TRBD2,TRBV5-8,.,TGTGCCAGCAGACAACCCGGGGGAAGCGGGAGGGCCAATGAGCAGTTCTTC,CASRQPGGSGRANEQFF
TRBJ2-4,.,TRBV7-2,.,TGTGCCAGCAGTGAATTTGGGGGGACGCTCATTCAGTACTTC,CASSEFGGTLIQYF
TRBJ1-2,.,TRBV5-6,.,TGTGCCAGCAGCTTGGAACGGGGTTCTAACTATGGCTACACCTTC,CASSLERGSNYGYTF
TRBJ1-3,.,TRBV9,few,TGTGCCAGCAGCGTAGGGGCAGAAGGGGGAAACACCATATATTTT,CASSVGAEGGNTIYF
TRBJ1-1,.,TRBV5-6,.,TGTGCCAGCAGCTTGGCCTACGGTTTCTTGAACACTGAAGCTTTCTTT,CASSLAYGFLNTEAFF
TRBJ1-3,TRBD1,TRBV19,few,TGTGCCAGTAGTGCCACAGGGGCCGGAAACACCATATATTTT,CASSATGAGNTIYF
TRBJ2-1,TRBD2,TRBV19,.,TGTGCCAGTAATCTGGGACTAGCGGAGACCTACAATGAGCAGTTCTTC,CASNLGLAETYNEQFF
TRBJ2-7,.,TRBV29-1,.,TGCAGCGTTGAAGGGGGGGCAGGGAACTACGAGCAGTACTTC,CSVEGGAGNYEQYF
TRBJ2-7,.,TRBV4-1,.,TGCGCCAGCAGCCAAGATCCAGGGAACTCCTACGAGCAGTACTTC,CASSQDPGNSYEQYF
TRBJ2-1,TRBD2,TRBV6-5,.,TGTGCCAGCAGTTCCAGGAGGAGGGAGGGCCGAAATGAGCAGTTCTTC,CASSSRRREGRNEQFF
TRBJ2-7,TRBD2,TRBV6-1,.,TGTGCCAGCGGACTAGCGGGACCCTACGAGCAGTACTTC,CASGLAGPYEQYF
TRBJ1-3,.,TRBV11-2,.,TGTGCCAGCAGCTTAGTTGGGGACACCATATATTTT,CASSLVGDTIYF
TRBJ2-1,.,TRBV5-1,.,TGCGCCAGCAGCTTGGATGGGACGGATGTCTACAATGAGCAGTTCTTC,CASSLDGTDVYNEQFF
TRBJ2-3,TRBD1,TRBV5-1,.,TGCGCCAGCAGCTTACCTTGGACAGGGAGTACAGATACGCAGTATTTT,CASSLPWTGSTDTQYF
TRBJ1-1,.,TRBV7-9,.,TGTGCCAGCAGTTTAACCAGGTCTGGAAACACTGAAGCTTTCTTT,CASSLTRSGNTEAFF
TRBJ2-5,.,TRBV5-6,.,TGTGCCAGCAGCTTCGGTCCGAAAGAGACCCAGTACTTC,CASSFGPKETQYF
TRBJ1-1,.,TRBV5-5,few,TGTGCCAGCAGCTTCATCGAGGAGAACACTGAAGCTTTCTTT,CASSFIEENTEAFF
TRBJ2-5,TRBD2,TRBV19,.,TGTGCCAGTAGTACGGCAAGACTAGCGGGAGAAGAGACCCAGTACTTC,CASSTARLAGEETQYF
TRBJ2-7,.,TRBV7-9,.,TGTGCCAGCAGCCCTCCCCCAAGGCAGGATTCCTACGAGCAGTACTTC,CASSPPPRQDSYEQYF
TRBJ2-5,.,TRBV5-5,.,TGTGCCAGCAGCTTGCGGAGAGGGGAGACCCAGTACTTC,CASSLRRGETQYF
TRBJ2-3,TRBD1,TRBV5-8,.,TGTGCCAGCAGCATATGGACAGGGGGCCAAGATACGCAGTATTTT,CASSIWTGGQDTQYF
TRBJ2-4,TRBD1,TRBV29-1,.,TGCAGCGTCGCCGGTCCCGGGACAGGGAGGGACATTCAGTACTTC,CSVAGPGTGRDIQYF
TRBJ2-7,.,TRBV29-1,.,TGCAGCGGGAAGGGGGGGCTTCTATACGAGCAGTACTTC,CSGKGGLLYEQYF